A single sample is the source of the 26 T cell receptor beta chains below, sequenced in a study of neurological immune-mediated disorders. Time point denoted: longitudinal time-point 2. TCRdb re-called the 5' RACE reads through MiXCR, storing one row per CDR3 protein. This table holds approximately 89,000 distinct CDR3 sequences, 13% found once. The sample consisted of PBMCs. The receptor source for this set is a female donor with HTLV-1-associated myelopathy (HAM/TSP).

This clonotype was recorded at least ten times. The CDR3 nucleotides are TGCGCCAGCGCCGGGACAGGGGTAATCGGGGAGCTGTTTTTT. Translating it yields CASAGTGVIGELFF. V and J are TRBV5-1 and TRBJ2-2; 10 nucleotides match TRBD1. Germline CDR1 is SGHRS and CDR2 is YFSETQ. V shed 7 bases, J shed 7 bases, and the junction held 7 bases outside the gene matches. The CDR3 has 14 amino acids.

This clonotype appeared many times. The chain links TRBV9 to TRBJ2-3; weak D call: TRBD2 (6 bases). The V end was cut by 1 base, the J end by 3 bases, with 9 bases between. Germline CDR1 SGDLS, CDR2 YYNGEE. There are 14 residues in the CDR3. The DNA of the CDR3 is TGTGCCAGCAGCGTATTTGGGGGGACAGATACGCAGTATTTT. Protein sequence: CASSVFGGTDTQYF.

This clonotype has at least ten counts. V and J are TRBV7-3 and TRBJ2-7; TRBD2 matches 8 bases. With V trimmed by 1 base and J by 0 bases, 8 bases remained unmatched. The CDR3 length is 17 residues. Germline assignment: CDR1 SGHTA and CDR2 FQGTGA. Written as DNA, the CDR3 is TGTGCCAGCAGCTTAAGTTTTGCGGGGGGTAACTCCTACGAGCAGTACTTC. This sequence encodes CASSLSFAGGNSYEQYF.

This clonotype was recorded at least ten times. The chain is built from TRBV10-3 and TRBJ1-1; maybe TRBD1 (6 bases). The germline V gene has CDR1 ENHRY and CDR2 SYGVKD. Trimming removed 6 bases at V and 2 bases at J, with 7 bases between. The CDR3 runs to 12 residues. Written as DNA, the CDR3 is TGTGCCATCAGACAGGGAAACACTGAAGCTTTCTTT. It translates to CAIRQGNTEAFF.

This clonotype has ten or more counts. This rearrangement joins TRBV20-1 to TRBJ2-1; no clear D gene. The germline V gene has CDR1 DFQATT and CDR2 SNEGSKA (reference sequence). The CDR3 contains 12 residues. V lost 4 bases to trimming and J lost 8 bases, with 12 bases between them. The CDR3 is CSAKLSRDEQFF. Written as DNA, the CDR3 is TGCAGTGCTAAACTGTCCCGCGATGAGCAGTTCTTC.

A note on this clonotype: A much larger clonotype is one base distant, so this may be a read error. J is TRBJ1-1 and V is TRBV6-2 or TRBV6-3; 7 bases are a match to TRBD1. CDR1 is MNHEY, CDR2 SVGEGT, per germline. CDR3 length: 16 residues. The junction had 14 bases not matched to a gene; V was cut back by 6 bases and J by 4 bases. CDR3 amino acids: CASSPRQGHLSTEAFF. As DNA, the CDR3 is TGTGCCAGCAGCCCCCGACAGGGACATTTGAGCACTGAAGCTTTCTTT.

This clonotype was counted ten times or more. This chain connects TRBV4-1 to TRBJ2-2; the match to TRBD1 covers 8 bases. The germline V gene encodes CDR1 MGHRA and CDR2 YSYEKL. Unmatched junction bases numbered 8, after V lost 7 bases and J lost 7 bases. The CDR3 extends over 14 amino acids. CDR3 region: CASNRGQGDGELFF. CDR3 DNA: TGCGCCAGCAATCGTGGACAGGGCGACGGGGAGCTGTTTTTT.

This clonotype came up many times. The chain is built from TRBV6-6 and TRBJ1-1, with a possible D match to TRBD1 (6 bases). V lost 7 bases to trimming and J lost 3 bases, with 18 bases between them. In germline, CDR1 is MNHNY, CDR2 SVGAGI (reference sequence). The CDR3 consists of 15 residues. This CDR3 reads CASIPLQGHDTEAFF. The DNA of the CDR3 is TGTGCCAGCATCCCATTACAGGGTCACGACACTGAAGCTTTCTTT.

Points on this clonotype: Germline and junction disagree at one end, which may indicate a read error. J is TRBJ2-3 and V is TRBV28; weak D call: TRBD1 (6 bases). The CDR3 totals 16 residues. Germline V CDR1 and CDR2: MDHEN, SYDVKM. CDR3 region: CASSLSGETGTDTQYF. The CDR3 region has the DNA TGTGCCAGCAGCTTATCAGGGGAAACAGGCACAGATACGCAGTATTTT.

This clonotype was recorded many times. This chain joins TRBV28 and TRBJ2-7; possibly TRBD1 for D (6 bases). Germline V gene data show CDR1 as MDHEN and CDR2 as SYDVKM. V gave up 0 bases and J gave up 6 bases, with 6 bases separating them. The CDR3 sequence is 12 residues long. The CDR3 bases are TGTGCCAGCAGTTTATGGGGGGCCGAGCAGTACTTC. Translating it yields CASSLWGAEQYF.

As to this clonotype: A much larger clonotype is one base distant, so this may be a read error. This sequence joins TRBV5-1 and TRBJ2-5; D is possibly TRBD1 or TRBD2 (6 bases each). This CDR3 is built from 15 residues. Germline V gives CDR1 SGHRS, CDR2 YFSETQ. The CDR3 here is CASSVRPGARENQYF. CDR3 DNA: TGCGCCAGCAGCGTGAGGCCGGGGGCCAGGGAGAACCAGTACTTC.

The table lists this clonotype with many counts. The chain joins TRBV5-5 to TRBJ2-5, with TRBD2 identical over 9 bases. The CDR3 spans 15 residues. CDR1 is SGHKS, CDR2 YYEKEE, per germline (reference sequence). J gave up 5 bases and V 0 bases, and 5 bases lay outside the gene matches. CDR3 sequence (DNA): TGTGCCAGCAGCTTGGCCCCCAGCGGGGGGGAGACCCAGTACTTC. Amino acids: CASSLAPSGGETQYF.

This clonotype was counted a few times. The rearrangement links TRBV4-1 to TRBJ1-4, with D possibly being TRBD1 (5 bases). This CDR3 region has 16 residues. The ends were cut back, 4 bases at V and 6 bases at J, with 18 bases in the middle. Germline CDR1 and CDR2: MGHRA and YSYEKL. The CDR3 DNA sequence: TGCGCCAGCAGCCTAAAGCCGTGGGGGACGGATGAAAAACTGTTTTTT. Protein sequence: CASSLKPWGTDEKLFF.

This clonotype was observed at least ten times. V usage is TRBV4-2 and J usage is TRBJ2-7, with D perhaps TRBD1 or TRBD2 (5 bases each). V gave up 4 bases and J gave up 6 bases, with 28 bases separating them. Germline CDR1 and CDR2: LGHNA and YNFKEQ. The CDR3 length is 18 residues. The CDR3 sequence is CASSRTLMTRGELGEQYF. The CDR3 coding sequence is TGTGCCAGCAGCCGCACCTTGATGACGAGAGGGGAGTTGGGCGAGCAGTACTTC.

V is TRBV4-1 and J is TRBJ2-1, with D tentatively TRBD1 (6 bases). CDR1 and CDR2 from the germline V gene are MGHRA and YSYEKL. Trimming removed 0 bases from V and 8 bases from J, with 8 bases in between. This CDR3 is built from 13 residues. CDR3 amino acids: CASSQDKGDEQFF. The CDR3, as DNA: TGCGCCAGCAGCCAAGATAAGGGGGATGAGCAGTTCTTC.

In its sample, this clonotype was seen many times. The gene calls are TRBV10-1 and TRBJ2-1, with no clear D. There are 15 residues in the CDR3. Germline values: CDR1 WNHNN, CDR2 SYGVQD (reference sequence). V lost 0 bases and J lost 0, with 6 bases in between. The CDR3, as DNA: TGCGCCAGCAGTGAGTCTACATTCTCCTACAATGAGCAGTTCTTC. Its translation: CASSESTFSYNEQFF.

This clonotype has a count of ten or more. The CDR3 nucleotides are TGTGCCAGCATGCCCAAGGGGAGAACTGAAGCTTTCTTT. It encodes CASMPKGRTEAFF. This chain connects TRBV3-1 to TRBJ1-1; D is perhaps TRBD1 (5 bases). The CDR3 totals 13 residues. Looked up from germline, CDR1 is LGHDT and CDR2 is YNNKEL (reference sequence). Trimming took 7 bases from V and 5 from J, leaving 14 bases between them.

V is TRBV29-1 and J is TRBJ2-3; tentatively, D is TRBD2 (7 bases). The ends were cut back, 5 bases at V and 4 bases at J, with 10 bases in the middle. The CDR3 spans 12 residues. Germline assignment: CDR1 SQVTM and CDR2 ANQGSEA. For the CDR3, the DNA is TGCAGCGTTCGAGGGGGGGCAGATACGCAGTATTTT. It yields the protein CSVRGGADTQYF.

Note on this clonotype: Being one base from a much bigger clone, this may be a read error. V and J are TRBV5-1 and TRBJ2-1; 12 bases align to TRBD2. This CDR3 is built from 15 residues. Germline CDR1 and CDR2: SGHRS and YFSETQ. J was trimmed by 9 bases and V by 1 base; bases with no gene match: 5. The DNA for the CDR3 is TGCGCCAGCAGCTTGACTAGCGGGGGGAGCTTTGAGCAGTTCTTC. Translated: CASSLTSGGSFEQFF.

This clonotype was recorded many times. The genes are TRBV5-1 and TRBJ2-7; 8 bases are a match to TRBD2. V gave up 4 bases and J gave up 2 bases; unmatched junction bases: 5. This CDR3 contains 14 residues. From germline, CDR1 is SGHRS and CDR2 YFSETQ. CDR3 nucleotide sequence: TGCGCCAGCAGCAGTACCGGGGGGGCCTACGAGCAGTACTTC. It codes for CASSSTGGAYEQYF.

This clonotype was found many times. V and J are TRBV4-1 and TRBJ2-5; D gene ambiguous. CDR3 size: 14 residues. Germline values: CDR1 MGHRA, CDR2 YSYEKL. V dropped 1 base and J dropped 2 bases, with 8 bases sitting between them. CDR3 nucleotide sequence: TGCGCCAGCAGCCAAGGCAGAGCACAAGAGACCCAGTACTTC. As protein: CASSQGRAQETQYF.

Ten or more counts support this clonotype. The chain recombines TRBV3-1 with TRBJ2-4; D is perhaps TRBD1 (6 bases). CDR1 is LGHDT, CDR2 YNNKEL, per germline (reference sequence). Trimming cost V 3 bases and J 6 bases, with 9 bases left between them. CDR3 length: 13 amino acids. CDR3 nucleotide sequence: TGTGCCAGCAGCCAGCTGGACAGAAACATTCAGTACTTC. It yields the protein CASSQLDRNIQYF.

This clonotype was picked up many times. V is TRBV7-3 and J is TRBJ2-3; no firm D call. Trimming cost V 4 bases and J 6 bases, with 11 bases left between them. The CDR3 loop spans 13 amino acids. Looked up from germline, CDR1 is SGHTA and CDR2 is FQGTGA. This CDR3 reads CASSSSADDTQYF. The CDR3 DNA is TGTGCCAGCAGCTCGTCTGCGGACGATACGCAGTATTTT.

The V and J genes are TRBV12-3 or TRBV12-4 and TRBJ2-3, with TRBD1 as a possible D gene (5 bases). With 1 base removed from V and 2 bases from J, the gap between germline ends came to 13 bases. This CDR3 is 16 amino acids long. The CDR3 nucleotides are TGTGCCAGCAGTTTAGGTACAGGTCCCTACACAGATACGCAGTATTTT. Amino acids: CASSLGTGPYTDTQYF.

At least ten counts were recorded for this clonotype. The rearrangement joins TRBV5-1 to TRBJ2-7; possible D gene TRBD1, 5 bases. Trimming pared 0 bases from V and 5 bases from J, leaving 12 bases between. The CDR3 contains 14 residues. Germline V gene lookup returns CDR1 SGHRS and CDR2 YFSETQ. CDR3 in amino acids: CASSLGAGSDEQYF. CDR3 bases: TGCGCCAGCAGCTTGGGGGCAGGGTCGGACGAGCAGTACTTC.

Many counts were recorded for this clonotype. The chain joins TRBV4-2 to TRBJ2-1, with 14 positions matching TRBD2. Per germline, CDR1 LGHNA and CDR2 YNFKEQ. V gave up 3 bases and J gave up 1 base; unmatched junction bases: 8. The CDR3 runs 19 residues. The CDR3 loop reads CASSQLGTSGGGSYNEQFF. CDR3 DNA: TGTGCCAGCAGCCAGCTAGGGACTAGCGGGGGTGGGTCCTACAATGAGCAGTTCTTC.